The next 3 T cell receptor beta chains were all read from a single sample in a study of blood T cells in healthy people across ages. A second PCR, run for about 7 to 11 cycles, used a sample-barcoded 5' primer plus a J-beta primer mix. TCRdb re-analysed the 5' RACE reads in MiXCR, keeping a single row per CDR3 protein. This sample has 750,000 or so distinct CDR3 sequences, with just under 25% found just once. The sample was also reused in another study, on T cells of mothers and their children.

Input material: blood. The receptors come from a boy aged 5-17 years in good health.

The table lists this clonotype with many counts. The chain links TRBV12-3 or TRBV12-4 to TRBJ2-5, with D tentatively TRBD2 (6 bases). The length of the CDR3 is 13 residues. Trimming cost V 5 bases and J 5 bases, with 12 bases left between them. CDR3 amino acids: CASSPGGVETQYF. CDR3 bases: TGTGCCAGCAGTCCTGGAGGGGTGGAGACCCAGTACTTC.

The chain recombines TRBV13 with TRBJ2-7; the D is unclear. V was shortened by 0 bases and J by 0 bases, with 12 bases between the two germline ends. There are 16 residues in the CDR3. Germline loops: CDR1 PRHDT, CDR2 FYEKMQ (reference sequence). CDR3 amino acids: CASSLGGSGFSYEQYF. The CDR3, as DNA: TGTGCCAGCAGCTTAGGAGGTAGTGGCTTCTCCTACGAGCAGTACTTC.

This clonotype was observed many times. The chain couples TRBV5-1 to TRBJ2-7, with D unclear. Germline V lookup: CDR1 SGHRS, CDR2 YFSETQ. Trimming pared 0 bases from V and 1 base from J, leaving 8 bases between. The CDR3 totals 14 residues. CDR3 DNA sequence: TGCGCCAGCAGCTTGGTACCGGGTTCCTACGAGCAGTACTTC. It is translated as CASSLVPGSYEQYF.